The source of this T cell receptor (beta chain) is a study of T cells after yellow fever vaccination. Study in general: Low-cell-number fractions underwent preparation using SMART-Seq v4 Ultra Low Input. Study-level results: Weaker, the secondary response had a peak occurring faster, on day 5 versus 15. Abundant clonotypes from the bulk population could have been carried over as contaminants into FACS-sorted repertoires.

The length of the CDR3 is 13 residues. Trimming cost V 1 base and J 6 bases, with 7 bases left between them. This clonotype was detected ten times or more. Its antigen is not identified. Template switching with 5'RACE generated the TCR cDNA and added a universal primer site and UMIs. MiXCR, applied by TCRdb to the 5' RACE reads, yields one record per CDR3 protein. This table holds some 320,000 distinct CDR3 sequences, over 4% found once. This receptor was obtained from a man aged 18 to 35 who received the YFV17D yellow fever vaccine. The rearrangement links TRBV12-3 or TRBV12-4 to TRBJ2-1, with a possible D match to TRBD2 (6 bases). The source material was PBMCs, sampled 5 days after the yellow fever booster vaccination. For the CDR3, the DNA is TGTGCCAGCAGTTTAGGAGCGGGCAATGAGCAGTTCTTC. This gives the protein CASSLGAGNEQFF.